Following are 14 T cell receptor beta chains from one sample sequenced in a study of blood T cell repertoires in COVID-19. Libraries were prepared by immunoSEQ multiplex PCR; TCRdb keeps only in-frame clonotypes and omits some of them. In the table there are over 250,000 clones, 86% of which are singletons. Specimen: peripheral blood. The receptors derive from a woman in her 70s with COVID-19, enrolled during active disease.

The chain couples TRBV24-1 to TRBJ2-7; the match to TRBD2 covers 8 bases. With 5 bases clipped from V and 1 base from J, the junction kept 6 bases outside the gene matches. The germline V gene has CDR1 KGHDR and CDR2 SFDVKD. The length of the CDR3 is 15 residues. The CDR3 region has the DNA TGTGCCACCAGTGCCCAGGTAGCGGGGTCCTACGAGCAGTACTTC. It translates to CATSAQVAGSYEQYF.

V gene TRBV2 combines with J gene TRBJ2-7, with TRBD1 matching over 8 bases. The CDR3 spans 15 residues. The trim removed 7 bases at V and 3 bases at J, leaving 11 bases unmatched. Germline V gives CDR1 SNHLY, CDR2 FYNNEI. CDR3 DNA sequence: TGTGCCAGCAAGGTCGAGGGCAGGGGGCTCTACGAGCAGTACTTC. It codes for CASKVEGRGLYEQYF. Filled out from reference TRBV2 and TRBJ2-7, the complete variable domain reads EPEVTQTPSHQVTQMGQEVILRCVPISNHLYFYWYRQILGQKVEFLVSFYNNEISEKSEIFDDQFSVERPDGSNFTLKIRSTKLEDSAMYFCASKVEGRGLYEQYFGPGTRLTVT.

The rearrangement joins TRBV24-1 to TRBJ2-1; maybe TRBD1 (5 bases). This CDR3 is 11 amino acids long. V lost 9 bases and J lost 6, with 8 bases in between. CDR1 KGHDR and CDR2 SFDVKD come from the germline V gene. The CDR3 DNA reads as TGTGCCACCCAGGGTTCCAATGAGCAGTTCTTC. Amino acids: CATQGSNEQFF.

The chain employs TRBV11-1 and TRBJ1-1, with a tentative D call TRBD1 (6 bases). V was clipped by 3 bases and J by 2 bases, with 10 bases between them. Per germline, CDR1 SGHAT and CDR2 FQDESV (reference sequence). The CDR3 is 14 amino acids. DNA of the CDR3: TGTGCCAGCAGCTTTGGCAGGGGAAACACTGAAGCTTTCTTT. It encodes CASSFGRGNTEAFF.

The chain employs TRBV24-1 and TRBJ2-3; tentative D call: TRBD2 (6 bases). Trimming left V 4 bases short and J 2 bases short, with 9 bases between. CDR1 is KGHDR, CDR2 SFDVKD, per germline. This CDR3 spans 14 amino acids. CDR3 DNA sequence: TGTGCCACCAGTGAGACGGGAGTCACAGATACGCAGTATTTT. It is translated as CATSETGVTDTQYF.

The chain employs TRBV24-1 and TRBJ2-1; TRBD1 aligns across 10 bases. Per the germline V gene, CDR1 is KGHDR and CDR2 is SFDVKD. This CDR3 region has 16 residues. Germline trimming cut 4 bases from V and 1 base from J; bases unmatched to any gene: 3. The CDR3 spells CATSDRTGGSYNEQFF. The CDR3 region has the DNA TGTGCCACCAGTGACCGGACAGGGGGATCCTACAATGAGCAGTTCTTC.

The rearrangement joins TRBV6-5 to TRBJ2-2, with TRBD1 matching over 10 bases. The CDR3 contains 15 residues. Trimming removed 8 bases from V and 4 bases from J; junction bases left unmatched: 7. Per the germline V gene, CDR1 is MNHEY and CDR2 is SVGAGI. The chain's CDR3 is CASCLGQGITGELFF. The CDR3 region has the DNA TGTGCCAGCTGTTTGGGACAGGGGATCACCGGGGAGCTGTTTTTT.

J is TRBJ2-1 and V is TRBV10-2; TRBD1 matches 9 bases. The CDR3 covers 17 residues. Germline CDR1 is WSHSY and CDR2 is SAAADI. J gave up 5 bases and V 6 bases, and 14 bases lay outside the gene matches. CDR3 DNA: TGCGCCAGCAGAGATCCCCTCGACAGGGGGGGACACAATGAGCAGTTCTTC. Its protein is CASRDPLDRGGHNEQFF.

This clone was seen a single time. The rearrangement uses TRBV3-1 (or the pseudogene TRBV3-2) and TRBJ2-7; perhaps TRBD1 as D (5 bases). CDR3 length: 13 amino acids. V was cut by 4 bases and J by 3 bases, with 10 bases left in between. Germline loops: CDR1 LGHDT, CDR2 YNNKEL (reference sequence). The CDR3 loop is CASSLDSDYEQYF. CDR3 DNA: TGTGCCAGCAGCCTTGACAGTGACTACGAGCAGTACTTC.

The chain uses TRBV9 and TRBJ1-2; TRBD1 might be the D (5 bases). The CDR3 contains 13 residues. Germline CDR1 SGDLS, CDR2 YYNGEE. V was pared by 1 base and J by 6 bases, with 10 bases between. The CDR3 coding sequence is TGTGCCAGCAGCGTATCAGGGTCCCATGGCTACACCTTC. Translating it yields CASSVSGSHGYTF.

This clone has a handful of counts. This chain links TRBV29-1 with TRBJ2-2, with 7 bases matching TRBD2. Trimming removed 7 bases from V and 2 bases from J; junction bases left unmatched: 10. From germline, CDR1 is SQVTM and CDR2 ANQGSEA. The CDR3 is 15 amino acids. The CDR3 here is CSARTGGANTGELFF. The CDR3 coding sequence is TGCAGCGCCCGTACGGGGGGAGCCAACACCGGGGAGCTGTTTTTT.

The chain employs TRBV23-1 and TRBJ1-1, with TRBD1 as a possible D gene (6 bases). TRBV23-1 is labeled an ORF, and its function is uncertain. V was cut by 7 bases and J by 1 base, with 13 bases left in between. The CDR3 contains 14 residues. CDR3 region: CASTNRARNTEAFF. The DNA of the CDR3 is TGCGCCAGCACCAACAGGGCAAGGAACACTGAAGCTTTCTTT.

This clone was seen a few times. The chain is built from TRBV27 and TRBJ2-2, with a tentative D call TRBD1 (6 bases). This CDR3 is built from 18 residues. The V gene's germline CDR1 is MNHEY and CDR2 SMNVEV (reference sequence). The V end lost 2 bases, the J end lost 1 base, and 17 bases lay between the germline ends. As DNA, the CDR3 is TGTGCCAGCAGTTTAGGCCAGGTGGTCAGGGGGAACACCGGGGAGCTGTTTTTT. This codes for CASSLGQVVRGNTGELFF.

J is TRBJ1-2 and V is TRBV10-3, with D uncertain. Germline loops: CDR1 ENHRY, CDR2 SYGVKD. This CDR3 has 13 amino acids. Trimming took 3 bases from V and 6 from J, leaving 11 bases between them. CDR3 sequence (DNA): TGTGCCATCAGTGATCAAGTGCAGGATGGCTACACCTTC. Residues: CAISDQVQDGYTF.